A single sample gave rise to the 32 T cell receptor beta chains below, sequenced in a study of spatial heterogeneity in lung cancer. Study-wide findings and caveats: Counts that tracked tumor mutation counts were those of expanded intratumoral alpha and beta TCRs.

TCRdb re-derived calls from the 5' RACE reads in MiXCR, one entry per CDR3 protein. The sample lists about 7,500 distinct CDR3 sequences, over 9.5% occurring once. These receptors lack a known antigen. Time point noted: sample taken at primary tumor resection. Sequencing was performed on lung tumor tissue, taken at surgery. The receptor set was obtained from a male donor with early-stage non-small cell lung cancer.

This clonotype was counted at least ten times. This beta chain appears as a stray read in a library generated for alpha chains; its size is not informative. This chain uses TRBV28 with TRBJ1-1; D not resolved. Looked up from germline, CDR1 is MDHEN and CDR2 is SYDVKM. CDR3 length equals 14 residues. The ends were cut back, 6 bases at V and 3 bases at J, with 14 bases in the middle. CDR3 residues: CASRRIEGYTEAFF. DNA for the CDR3: TGTGCCAGCAGGAGGATAGAGGGATACACTGAAGCTTTCTTT.

This clonotype was counted ten times or more. Since it is a stray read in a library aimed at alpha chains, this beta chain has a size that is not meaningful. The rearrangement links TRBV20-1 to TRBJ2-6; 8 bases match TRBD1. V was clipped by 6 bases and J by 0 bases; unmatched bases: 4. The CDR3 covers 15 residues. Germline CDR1 DFQATT, CDR2 SNEGSKA (reference sequence). CDR3 nucleotide sequence: TGCAGTGCCACTCAGGGGGCCTCTGGGGCCAACGTCCTGACTTTC. Its protein product is CSATQGASGANVLTF.

This clonotype is medium-sized (0.01 to 0.1%). Since the library was made to target alpha chains, this beta chain is a stray read and its abundance is not meaningful. The chain uses TRBV20-1 and TRBJ1-1; no firm D call. The CDR3 is made up of 13 amino acids. Between the trimmed V and J ends, which lost 0 bases and 4 bases, there was a span of 9 bases. Germline V gives CDR1 DFQATT, CDR2 SNEGSKA (reference sequence). For the CDR3, the DNA is TGCAGTGCTAGAGATGTCGAGCTCACTGAAGCTTTCTTT. As protein: CSARDVELTEAFF.

This clonotype appeared once. In a library made to pick up alpha chains, this beta chain is a stray read with a size that means little. The chain recombines TRBV2 with TRBJ2-4; D not resolved. Per the germline V gene, CDR1 is SNHLY and CDR2 is FYNNEI. V lost 7 bases and J 3 bases, leaving 4 bases between the germline ends. The CDR3 length is 11 residues. The CDR3 spells CASTGKNIQYF. In DNA, the CDR3 is TGTGCCAGCACCGGCAAAAACATTCAGTACTTC.

This clonotype was seen ten or more times. Little can be read into the size of this beta chain, an off-target read in a library designed for alpha chains. Here the CDR3 reads CASGSGYEQYF. Written as DNA, the CDR3 is TGTGCCAGCGGAAGCGGCTACGAGCAGTACTTC. The chain is built from TRBV6-2 or TRBV6-3 and TRBJ2-7, with D tentatively TRBD2 (5 bases). This CDR3 has 11 amino acids. Germline-derived CDR1 and CDR2 are MNHEY and SVGEGT. Deletions cut 8 bases from V and 3 bases from J, with 8 bases between.

This clonotype was seen repeatedly, ten times or more. This beta chain represents an off-target read in a library built for alpha chains; its size is of limited meaning. J is TRBJ2-1 and V is TRBV28; 14 nucleotides match TRBD2. CDR3 length equals 21 residues. Trimming cost V 10 bases and J 5 bases; bases outside gene matches: 25. The germline CDR1 and CDR2 sequences are MDHEN and SYDVKM. CDR3 in DNA: TGTGCCAACCGACTAGCGGGAGGGCGCTTAGACAACTCCTATGGCCACAATGAGCAGTTCTTC. The encoded protein is CANRLAGGRLDNSYGHNEQFF.

In this sample, this clonotype turned up a few times. A library made for alpha chains picked up this beta chain off target, so its size means little. The gene calls are TRBV7-2 and TRBJ1-1, with 8 bases matching TRBD1. The CDR3 contains 15 residues. The germline V gene encodes CDR1 SGHTA and CDR2 FQGNSA. V was pared by 4 bases and J by 4 bases, with 8 bases of the junction left unmatched. CDR3 amino acids: CASSSPGRGLTEAFF. CDR3 DNA: TGTGCCAGCAGCTCCCCGGGCAGGGGGCTCACTGAAGCTTTCTTT.

At least ten counts were recorded for this clonotype. The size of this beta chain means little, since it is a stray read in a library made for alpha chains. V usage is TRBV12-3 or TRBV12-4 and J usage is TRBJ1-4, with 9 bases matching TRBD1. The CDR3 is 15 amino acids. Germline trimming cut 5 bases from V and 5 bases from J; bases unmatched to any gene: 6. The CDR3 region has the DNA TGTGCCAGCAGTCCCGGGACAGGGAAAAATGAAAAACTGTTTTTT. It codes for CASSPGTGKNEKLFF.

Judged by abundance, this clonotype is medium-sized (0.01 to 0.1%). Little can be read into the size of this beta chain, an off-target read in a library designed for alpha chains. The chain combines TRBV6-1 with TRBJ1-1, with a weak D call TRBD1 (6 bases). Germline V lookup: CDR1 MNHNS, CDR2 SASEGT. The V gene lost 11 bases and the J gene lost 1 base, with 14 bases spanning the gap. This CDR3 has 13 amino acids. CDR3 DNA: TGTGCCGGTAGGGGGGGAACGAACACTGAAGCTTTCTTT. It yields the protein CAGRGGTNTEAFF.

This clonotype was observed many times. No conserved phenylalanine or tryptophan is present at the end of the CDR3, so a read error is the likely explanation. It is unclear where the CDR3 begins or ends on the DNA, so no DNA is shown, and the CDR3 is as TCRdb lists it. This beta chain came through as a stray read in a library set up for alpha chains, and its size says little. The rearrangement links TRBV18 to TRBJ1-4; TRBD1, the table's D call, lacks a check against the DNA. The CDR3 comprises 11 residues, both ends counted. CDR1 is KGHSH, CDR2 LQKENI, per germline. Here the CDR3 reads CASSPSPHAPL.

For this clonotype: Since it is a stray read in a library aimed at alpha chains, this beta chain has a size that is not meaningful. CDR3 region: CSARDSRGHEQYF. CDR3 bases: TGCAGTGCTAGAGATTCTAGGGGCCACGAGCAGTACTTC. This chain joins TRBV20-1 and TRBJ2-7, with D perhaps TRBD1 (5 bases). V lost 0 bases and J 5 bases, leaving 11 bases between the germline ends. CDR1 and CDR2 from the germline V gene are DFQATT and SNEGSKA (reference sequence). The CDR3 is made up of 13 amino acids.

Many counts were recorded for this clonotype. The size of this beta chain means little, since it is a stray read in a library made for alpha chains. This sequence joins TRBV6-2 or TRBV6-3 and TRBJ2-7, with D uncertain. Germline V CDR1 and CDR2: MNHEY, SVGEGT. Trimming stripped 8 bases from V and 9 bases from J, with 14 bases between. CDR3 length: 11 residues. The CDR3 DNA reads TGTGCCAGCGAAGGTGGGGTTGTGCAGTACTTC. This codes for CASEGGVVQYF.

This clonotype appeared many times. Found in a library prepared for alpha chains, this beta chain is an off-target read, and its abundance has little meaning. V usage is TRBV10-2 and J usage is TRBJ2-7, with TRBD1 matching over 7 bases. The CDR3 covers 15 residues. CDR1 and CDR2 (germline): WSHSY, SAAADI. Trimming removed 5 bases from V and 0 bases from J; junction bases left unmatched: 7. The CDR3 loop reads CASSNTGTASYEQYF. As DNA, the CDR3 is TGCGCCAGCAGTAATACCGGGACAGCCTCCTACGAGCAGTACTTC.

This clonotype appeared many times. The library was built for alpha chains, so this beta chain is an off-target read and its size means little. The V call is TRBV7-8, the J call TRBJ2-7; D is possibly TRBD1 (8 bases). CDR1 is SGHVS, CDR2 FQNEAQ, per germline. Trimming cost V 3 bases and J 9 bases, with 24 bases left between them. The CDR3 totals 16 residues. The CDR3 DNA follows: TGTGCCAGCAGCTTGACTGGGAGCGGGACAGGAATGGGGCAGTACTTC. It yields the protein CASSLTGSGTGMGQYF.

This clonotype has ten or more counts. The library was built for alpha chains, so this beta chain is an off-target read and its size means little. This chain uses TRBV30 with TRBJ2-7; TRBD1 matches 8 bases. Germline loops: CDR1 GTSNPN, CDR2 SVGIG (reference sequence). Trimming cost V 5 bases and J 3 bases; bases outside gene matches: 0. CDR3 length equals 11 residues. Here the CDR3 reads CAWGQGYEQYF. In DNA form, the CDR3 reads TGTGCCTGGGGACAGGGCTACGAGCAGTACTTC. The variable domain in full, with the rest retrieved from reference TRBV30 and TRBJ2-7, is SQTIHQWPATLVQPVGSPLSLECTVEGTSNPNLYWYRQAAGRGLQLLFYSVGIGQISSEVPQNLSASRPQDRQFILSSKKLLLSDSGFYLCAWGQGYEQYFGPGTRLTVT.

A word on this clonotype: This beta chain appears as a stray read in a library generated for alpha chains; its size is not informative. The chain has TRBV13 and TRBJ1-1, with TRBD1 matching over 12 bases. This CDR3 spans 19 amino acids. Germline V gene sequence: CDR1 PRHDT, CDR2 FYEKMQ (reference sequence). The trim removed 4 bases at V and 1 base at J, leaving 13 bases unmatched. The CDR3 spells CASSSPVGQGAFWNTEAFF. The CDR3 nucleotides are TGTGCCAGCAGCTCCCCCGTGGGACAGGGGGCGTTCTGGAACACTGAAGCTTTCTTT.

At least ten counts were recorded for this clonotype. Because the library targeted alpha chains, this beta chain is an off-target read whose size means little. This sequence joins TRBV24-1 and TRBJ2-1; tentatively, D is TRBD1 (5 bases). Germline CDR1 is KGHDR and CDR2 is SFDVKD. V was trimmed by 5 bases and J by 5 bases, leaving 12 bases between them. CDR3 size: 14 residues. CDR3 in amino acids: CATSAEGAHNEQFF. DNA of the CDR3: TGTGCCACCAGTGCCGAAGGGGCGCACAATGAGCAGTTCTTC.

This clonotype was recorded at least ten times. The library was designed around alpha chains, so this beta chain is a stray read whose abundance carries little weight. This chain connects TRBV20-1 to TRBJ2-3, with 14 bases that match TRBD2. Germline lookup yields CDR1 DFQATT and CDR2 SNEGSKA (reference sequence). The V gene end was trimmed by 3 bases and the J gene end by 3 bases; junction bases not matched to a gene: 8. The CDR3 runs to 17 residues. The chain's CDR3 is CSASPGTSGSVTDTQYF. The CDR3 DNA reads TGCAGTGCTAGCCCCGGGACTAGCGGGAGTGTAACAGATACGCAGTATTTT.

This clonotype came up many times. A library prepared for alpha chains yielded this beta chain as an off-target read; its size is of little meaning. The chain is built from TRBV11-2 and TRBJ2-7; 7 bases are a match to TRBD1. The CDR3 totals 13 residues. From germline, CDR1 is SGHAT and CDR2 FQNNGV. The J segment lost 3 bases and the V segment lost 5 bases, leaving 4 bases of the junction unmatched. CDR3 DNA: TGTGCCAGCAGCCCGTCAGGGGGCTACGAGCAGTACTTC. Its protein product is CASSPSGGYEQYF.

This clonotype came up many times. With the library built for alpha chains, this beta chain is off target and its frequency is not meaningful. The chain combines TRBV20-1 with TRBJ2-7; D gene uncertain. The germline V gene has CDR1 DFQATT and CDR2 SNEGSKA (reference sequence). This CDR3 has 12 amino acids. V lost 3 bases, J lost 0 bases, and 6 bases lay in between. The CDR3: CSARESSYEQYF. The CDR3 bases are TGCAGTGCTAGGGAGTCCTCCTACGAGCAGTACTTC.

This clonotype was picked up many times. This beta chain turned up in a library designed for alpha chains; as an off-target read, its abundance says little. V usage is TRBV29-1 and J usage is TRBJ2-7; TRBD2 is a possible D gene (5 bases). Germline CDR1 is SQVTM and CDR2 is ANQGSEA. This CDR3 is 12 amino acids long. V was shortened by 5 bases and J by 3 bases, with 11 bases between the two germline ends. CDR3 in amino acids: CSVTDGGYEQYF. For the CDR3, the DNA is TGCAGCGTTACCGACGGAGGCTACGAGCAGTACTTC.

Worth noting for this clonotype: A library prepared for alpha chains yielded this beta chain as an off-target read; its size is of little meaning. This chain uses TRBV4-3 with TRBJ2-7; no definite D call. Per the germline V gene, CDR1 is LGHNA and CDR2 is YSLEER. Trimming removed 0 bases from V and 2 bases from J, with 11 bases in between. The CDR3 has 15 amino acids. The CDR3 protein is CASSQDLRLTYEQYF. The CDR3 nucleotides are TGCGCCAGCAGCCAAGATCTCAGGCTTACCTACGAGCAGTACTTC.

This clonotype qualifies as medium-sized. Being off target in a library aimed at alpha chains, this beta chain has a size of little meaning. CDR3 nucleotides: TGTGCCAGCTCACCAAACCCGGGGCCAAATCAGCCCCAGCATTTT. As protein: CASSPNPGPNQPQHF. This chain joins TRBV18 and TRBJ1-5, with D possibly TRBD1 on 5 matching bases. V lost 2 bases and J lost 4, with 12 bases in between. CDR3 size: 15 residues. Germline CDR1 and CDR2: KGHSH and LQKENI.

This clonotype was counted ten times or more. A library prepared for alpha chains yielded this beta chain as an off-target read; its size is of little meaning. This chain joins TRBV11-2 and TRBJ2-5; either TRBD1 or TRBD2 may fit D (5 bases each). The V and J ends lost 5 bases and 3 bases respectively, with 16 bases between them. There are 15 residues in the CDR3. In germline, CDR1 is SGHAT, CDR2 FQNNGV. CDR3 region: CASSPRGAGEETQYF. DNA for the CDR3: TGTGCCAGCAGCCCCCGAGGGGCTGGGGAAGAGACCCAGTACTTC. Drawing the rest from reference TRBV11-2 and TRBJ2-5, the complete variable domain is EAGVAQSPRYKIIEKRQSVAFWCNPISGHATLYWYQQILGQGPKLLIQFQNNGVVDDSQLPKDRFSAERLKGVDSTLKIQPAKLEDSAVYLCASSPRGAGEETQYFGPGTRLLVL.

This clonotype appeared many times. A library prepared for alpha chains yielded this beta chain as an off-target read; its size is of little meaning. This chain links TRBV4-1 with TRBJ1-5; weak D call: TRBD1 (5 bases). V shed 0 bases and J shed 0 bases, with 9 bases lying between them. Germline CDR1 and CDR2: MGHRA and YSYEKL. This CDR3 region has 16 residues. Here the CDR3 reads CASSQEGRNSNQPQHF. The DNA of the CDR3 is TGCGCCAGCAGCCAAGAGGGACGGAATAGCAATCAGCCCCAGCATTTT.

This clonotype has at least ten counts. This beta chain appears as a stray read in a library generated for alpha chains; its size is not informative. The chain carries TRBV4-1 and TRBJ1-2, with D perhaps TRBD1 (5 bases). V shed 6 bases and J shed 9 bases, with 17 bases lying between them. The CDR3 loop spans 13 amino acids. Germline CDR1 reads MGHRA; CDR2 reads YSYEKL. CDR3 protein: CASSPGPGYRYTF. The CDR3 coding sequence is TGCGCCAGCAGTCCGGGGCCCGGCTACCGCTACACCTTC.

The sample holds many counts of this clonotype. This beta chain was picked up by a library intended for alpha chains and is off target, so its count carries little meaning. V and J are TRBV7-2 and TRBJ2-2; D is tentatively TRBD1 or TRBD2 (5 bases each). The CDR3 extends over 15 amino acids. The ends were cut back, 3 bases at V and 5 bases at J, with 13 bases in the middle. The germline V gene encodes CDR1 SGHTA and CDR2 FQGNSA. CDR3 residues: CASSLGVGGTGELFF. CDR3 nucleotides: TGTGCCAGCAGCTTGGGGGTTGGGGGAACCGGGGAGCTGTTTTTT. Supplemented by reference TRBV7-2 and TRBJ2-2, the full variable domain reads GAGVSQSPSNKVTEKGKDVELRCDPISGHTALYWYRQSLGQGLEFLIYFQGNSAPDKSGLPSDRFSAERTGGSVSTLTIQRTQQEDSAVYLCASSLGVGGTGELFFGEGSRLTVL.

This clonotype was seen a handful of times. This beta chain is a stray read from a library made for alpha chains; its abundance is not meaningful. The chain employs TRBV12-3 or TRBV12-4 and TRBJ1-2; D is unclear. The CDR3 extends over 12 amino acids. Trimming pared 2 bases from V and 11 bases from J, leaving 12 bases between. The CDR3 DNA reads as TGTGCCAGCAGTTTAATAGGGTCTGGTTACACCTTC. Residues: CASSLIGSGYTF.

This clonotype qualifies as medium-sized. As an off-target read in a library built for alpha chains, this beta chain has a frequency of little significance. This chain connects TRBV20-1 to TRBJ1-4; no clear D gene. The V end was cut by 3 bases, the J end by 1 base, with 12 bases between. CDR1 is DFQATT, CDR2 SNEGSKA, per germline (reference sequence). The CDR3 is made up of 15 amino acids. The CDR3 region is CSASQAGRTNEKLFF. The CDR3 nucleotides read TGCAGTGCTAGTCAGGCAGGACGAACTAATGAAAAACTGTTTTTT.

By its share, this clonotype is medium-sized (0.01 to 0.1%). This beta chain is off target for a library built for alpha chains, so its abundance means little. This chain connects TRBV7-2 to TRBJ2-5, with a tentative D call TRBD2 (5 bases). CDR3 length: 14 amino acids. The V gene lost 5 bases and the J gene lost 0 bases, with 10 bases spanning the gap. From germline, CDR1 is SGHTA and CDR2 FQGNSA. CDR3 DNA: TGTGCCAGCAGCCCTAGCCTAAACCAAGAGACCCAGTACTTC. This translates into CASSPSLNQETQYF. Based on the CDR3 plus reference TRBV7-2 and TRBJ2-5, the full variable domain is GAGVSQSPSNKVTEKGKDVELRCDPISGHTALYWYRQSLGQGLEFLIYFQGNSAPDKSGLPSDRFSAERTGGSVSTLTIQRTQQEDSAVYLCASSPSLNQETQYFGPGTRLLVL.

This clonotype was recorded many times. This beta chain represents an off-target read in a library built for alpha chains; its size is of limited meaning. The rearrangement uses TRBV11-2 and TRBJ2-5; TRBD2 matches 7 bases. There are 14 residues in the CDR3. The V and J ends lost 0 bases and 5 bases, in that order; junction bases with no gene match: 3. Germline CDR1 SGHAT, CDR2 FQNNGV. As DNA, the CDR3 is TGTGCCAGCAGCTTAGAGGCGGGAGTTGAGACCCAGTACTTC. Translating gives CASSLEAGVETQYF. Full variable domain (missing parts from reference TRBV11-2 and TRBJ2-5): EAGVAQSPRYKIIEKRQSVAFWCNPISGHATLYWYQQILGQGPKLLIQFQNNGVVDDSQLPKDRFSAERLKGVDSTLKIQPAKLEDSAVYLCASSLEAGVETQYFGPGTRLLVL.

Within the sample, this clonotype is large. This beta chain is an unintended read in a library built for alpha chains; its size means little. V usage is TRBV7-2 and J usage is TRBJ2-4, with a weak D call TRBD2 (5 bases). Germline assignment: CDR1 SGHTA and CDR2 FQGNSA. Trimming left V 3 bases short and J 8 bases short, with 11 bases between. The CDR3 contains 13 residues. The CDR3 DNA reads TGTGCCAGCAGCTTTCGGGATCGAGACATTCAGTACTTC. Translating gives CASSFRDRDIQYF.